This record concerns one TCR beta chain sequence. Original analysis: Amplified reference gene primers provided the basis for estimating nucleated cell counts. Sequencing used immunoSEQ multiplex PCR; TCRdb keeps in-frame clones, though not all of them. That table furnishes V, J and clone size, whereas the DNA furnished D and trimming. The top ten clones hold about 9.3% of a sample with under 150,000 clones, roughly four fifths of them seen once. These data come from a study of blood T cell repertoires in COVID-19. Study as a whole: Both acute and convalescent COVID-19 samples were obtained from the United States, Italy and Spain. In each case, the material was cDNA or gDNA derived from T cells, B-cell-depleted T cells, or PBMCs.

The CDR3 is 14 residues long. The junction had 10 bases not matched to a gene; V was cut back by 6 bases and J by 6 bases. CDR1 MNHEY and CDR2 SVGAGI come from the germline V gene. This TCR came from a woman older than 75 in a cohort sampled during active or convalescent COVID-19. The sample taken for sequencing was peripheral blood. The rearrangement links TRBV6-5 to TRBJ2-7; 8 bases fit TRBD1. CDR3 residues: CASRLTGEGREQYV. CDR3 nucleotides: TGTGCCAGCAGGCTGACAGGGGAAGGGCGCGAGCAGTACGTC.